The present T cell receptor (beta chain) was sequenced within a study of shared clonotypes between healthy human individuals. Generated by immunoSEQ multiplex PCR, the TCRdb table keeps only in-frame clones and is missing some. The sample has about 2.4 million clones, around 90% seen once; the top ten hold roughly 0.13%. The sequence was obtained from a man between 18 and 29 years old in good health. Sequencing input: naive CD4+ T cells sorted from blood. Subset indicated: CD45RA+ positively selected.

The CDR3 protein is CASSLGKSSEQYF. The CDR3 coding sequence is TGTGCCAGCAGCTTAGGGAAGTCTAGCGAGCAGTACTTC. The rearrangement joins TRBV11-2 to TRBJ2-5; D uncertain. The DNA matches TRBJ2-7 better at its end, which makes the J call doubtful. Germline V gene lookup returns CDR1 SGHAT and CDR2 FQNNGV. This CDR3 comprises 13 residues.